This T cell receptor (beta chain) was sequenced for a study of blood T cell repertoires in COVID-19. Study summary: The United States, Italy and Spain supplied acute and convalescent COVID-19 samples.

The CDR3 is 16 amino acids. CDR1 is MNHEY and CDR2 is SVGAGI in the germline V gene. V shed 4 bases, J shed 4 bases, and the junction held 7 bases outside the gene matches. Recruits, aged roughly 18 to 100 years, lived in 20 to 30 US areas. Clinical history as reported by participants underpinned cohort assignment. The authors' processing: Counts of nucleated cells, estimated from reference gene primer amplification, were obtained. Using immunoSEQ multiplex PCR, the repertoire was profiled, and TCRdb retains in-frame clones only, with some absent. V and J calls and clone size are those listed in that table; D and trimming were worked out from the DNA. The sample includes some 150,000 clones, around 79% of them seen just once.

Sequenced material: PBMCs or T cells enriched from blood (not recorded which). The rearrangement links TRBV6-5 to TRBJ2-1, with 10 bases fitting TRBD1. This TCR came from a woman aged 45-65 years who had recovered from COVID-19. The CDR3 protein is CASSSEGTGAYNEQFF. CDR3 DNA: TGTGCCAGCAGTTCCGAGGGGACAGGGGCTTACAATGAGCAGTTCTTC.